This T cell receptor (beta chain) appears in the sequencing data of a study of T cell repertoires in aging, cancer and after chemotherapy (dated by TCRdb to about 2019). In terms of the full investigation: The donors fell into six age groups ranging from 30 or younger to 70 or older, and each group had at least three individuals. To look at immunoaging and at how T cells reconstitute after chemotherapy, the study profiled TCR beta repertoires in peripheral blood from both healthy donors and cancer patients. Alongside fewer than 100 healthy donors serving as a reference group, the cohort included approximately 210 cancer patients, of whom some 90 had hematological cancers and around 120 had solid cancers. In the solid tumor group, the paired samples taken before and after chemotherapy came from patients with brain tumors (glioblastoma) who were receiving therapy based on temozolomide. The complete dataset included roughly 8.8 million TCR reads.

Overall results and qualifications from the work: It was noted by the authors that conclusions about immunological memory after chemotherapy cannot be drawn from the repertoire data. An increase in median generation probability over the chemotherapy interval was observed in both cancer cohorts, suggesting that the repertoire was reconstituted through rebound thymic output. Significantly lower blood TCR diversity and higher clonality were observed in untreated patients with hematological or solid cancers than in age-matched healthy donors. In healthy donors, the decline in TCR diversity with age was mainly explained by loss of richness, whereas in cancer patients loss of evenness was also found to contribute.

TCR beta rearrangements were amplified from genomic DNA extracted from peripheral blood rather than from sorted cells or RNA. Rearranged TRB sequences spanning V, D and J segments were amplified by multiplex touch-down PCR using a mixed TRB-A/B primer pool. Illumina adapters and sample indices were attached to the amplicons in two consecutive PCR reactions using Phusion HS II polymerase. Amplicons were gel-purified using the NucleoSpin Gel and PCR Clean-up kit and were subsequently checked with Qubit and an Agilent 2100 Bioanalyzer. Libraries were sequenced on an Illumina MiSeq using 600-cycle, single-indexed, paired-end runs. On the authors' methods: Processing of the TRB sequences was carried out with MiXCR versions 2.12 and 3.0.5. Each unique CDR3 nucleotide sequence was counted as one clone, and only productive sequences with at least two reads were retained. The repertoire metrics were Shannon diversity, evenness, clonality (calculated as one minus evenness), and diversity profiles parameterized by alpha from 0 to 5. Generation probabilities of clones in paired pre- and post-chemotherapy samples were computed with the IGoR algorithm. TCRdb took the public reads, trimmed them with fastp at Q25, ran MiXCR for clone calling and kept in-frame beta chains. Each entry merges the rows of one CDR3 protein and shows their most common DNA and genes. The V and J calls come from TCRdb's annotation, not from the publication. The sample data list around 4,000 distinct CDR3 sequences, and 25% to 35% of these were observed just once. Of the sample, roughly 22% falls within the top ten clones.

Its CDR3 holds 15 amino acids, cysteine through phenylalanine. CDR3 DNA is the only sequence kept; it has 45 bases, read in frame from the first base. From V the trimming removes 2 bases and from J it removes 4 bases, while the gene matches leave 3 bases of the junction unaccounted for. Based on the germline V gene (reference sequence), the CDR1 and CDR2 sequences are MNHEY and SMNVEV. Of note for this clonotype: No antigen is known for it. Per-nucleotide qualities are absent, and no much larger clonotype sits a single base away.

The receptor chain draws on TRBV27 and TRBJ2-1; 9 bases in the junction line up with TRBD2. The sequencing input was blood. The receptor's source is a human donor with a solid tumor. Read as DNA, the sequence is TGTGCCAGCAGTTTAGGGCTAGCGGGATACAATGAGCAGTTCTTC. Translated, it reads CASSLGLAGYNEQFF.